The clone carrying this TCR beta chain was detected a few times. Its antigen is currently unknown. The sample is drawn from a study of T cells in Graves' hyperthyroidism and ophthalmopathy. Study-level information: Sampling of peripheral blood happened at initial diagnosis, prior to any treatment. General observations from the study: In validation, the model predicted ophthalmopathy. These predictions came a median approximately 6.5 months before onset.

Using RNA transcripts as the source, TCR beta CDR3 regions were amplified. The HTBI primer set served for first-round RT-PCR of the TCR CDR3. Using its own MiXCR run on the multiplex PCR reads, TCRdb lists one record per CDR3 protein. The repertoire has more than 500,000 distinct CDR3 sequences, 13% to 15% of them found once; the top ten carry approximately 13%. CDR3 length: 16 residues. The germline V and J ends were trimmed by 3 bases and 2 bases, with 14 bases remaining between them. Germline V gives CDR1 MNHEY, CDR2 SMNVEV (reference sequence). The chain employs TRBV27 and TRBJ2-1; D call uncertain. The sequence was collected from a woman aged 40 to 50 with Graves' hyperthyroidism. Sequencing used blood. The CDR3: CASSFLNRRTYNEQFF. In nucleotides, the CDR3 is TGTGCCAGCAGTTTTCTCAACCGGAGAACCTACAATGAGCAGTTCTTC.